This entry lists 6 T cell receptor beta chains sequenced from one sample in a study of chemoradiotherapy in HPV16-positive cancers. Method: immunoSEQ multiplex PCR; TCRdb's copy keeps in-frame clones and lacks some. The sample includes almost 15,000 clones, almost 90% of them seen just once. The sample was blood, taken from a patient who underwent chemoradiotherapy. The receptors here all came from a human donor with HPV-associated anogenital cancer.

The CDR3 DNA reads as TGTGCCAGCAGCTTAGGGGGGCACACTGAAGCTTTCTTT. It is translated as CASSLGGHTEAFF. The rearrangement joins TRBV7-9 to TRBJ1-1; tentatively, D is TRBD1 (6 bases). Germline CDR1 reads SEHNR; CDR2 reads FQNEAQ (reference sequence). V shed 1 base and J shed 3 bases, with 6 bases lying between them. The CDR3 is made up of 13 amino acids. The entire variable domain, with the rest obtained from reference TRBV7-9 and TRBJ1-1, is as follows: DTGVSQNPRHKITKRGQNVTFRCDPISEHNRLYWYRQTLGQGPEFLTYFQNEAQLEKSRLLSDRFSAERPKGSFSTLEIQRTEQGDSAMYLCASSLGGHTEAFFGQGTRLTVV.

The genes are TRBV19 and TRBJ1-6, with unresolved D. The V end lost 7 bases, the J end lost 0 bases, and 10 bases lay between the germline ends. The CDR3 is 15 residues long. The germline gives CDR1 LNHDA, CDR2 SQIVND (reference sequence). The CDR3 sequence: CASNARSSYNSPLHF. The CDR3 coding sequence is TGTGCCAGTAACGCCAGGAGCTCCTATAATTCACCCCTCCACTTT.

This clone was counted only a few times. The chain carries TRBV5-1 and TRBJ1-2, with a tentative D call TRBD1 (5 bases). The CDR3 length is 14 residues. The V gene lost 4 bases and the J gene lost 6 bases, with 16 bases spanning the gap. Per germline, CDR1 SGHRS and CDR2 YFSETQ. The CDR3 coding sequence is TGCGCCAGCAGCGCGTCGGGTCCGACAGATGGCTACACCTTC. This translates into CASSASGPTDGYTF. Complete variable domain (other parts from reference TRBV5-1 and TRBJ1-2): KAGVTQTPRYLIKTRGQQVTLSCSPISGHRSVSWYQQTPGQGLQFLFEYFSETQRNKGNFPGRFSGRQFSNSRSEMNVSTLELGDSALYLCASSASGPTDGYTFGSGTRLTVV.

The chain links TRBV5-1 to TRBJ2-3; 10 bases align to TRBD2. Germline V CDR1 and CDR2: SGHRS, YFSETQ. This CDR3 comprises 13 residues. The junction had 2 bases not matched to a gene; V was cut back by 4 bases and J by 6 bases. The CDR3 sequence is CASSTGLADTQYF. The DNA of the CDR3 is TGCGCCAGCAGCACGGGACTAGCGGATACGCAGTATTTT.

The chain joins TRBV6-1 to TRBJ1-5; D perhaps matches TRBD1 (6 bases). The CDR3 spans 14 residues. Germline V gene data show CDR1 as MNHNS and CDR2 as SASEGT. V shed 7 bases and J shed 2 bases, with 12 bases lying between them. CDR3 coding DNA: TGTGCCAGCACCAGGGGCTATGGCAATCAGCCCCAGCATTTT. Translation gives CASTRGYGNQPQHF.

J is TRBJ2-7 and V is TRBV6-1; D could derive from TRBD1 or TRBD2 (6 bases each). V gave up 3 bases and J gave up 2 bases, with 14 bases separating them. The CDR3 sequence is 15 residues long. Looked up from germline, CDR1 is MNHNS and CDR2 is SASEGT. CDR3 sequence reads: CASSDRDGGPYEQYF. In nucleotides, the CDR3 is TGTGCCAGCAGTGACCGGGACGGGGGCCCCTACGAGCAGTACTTC.